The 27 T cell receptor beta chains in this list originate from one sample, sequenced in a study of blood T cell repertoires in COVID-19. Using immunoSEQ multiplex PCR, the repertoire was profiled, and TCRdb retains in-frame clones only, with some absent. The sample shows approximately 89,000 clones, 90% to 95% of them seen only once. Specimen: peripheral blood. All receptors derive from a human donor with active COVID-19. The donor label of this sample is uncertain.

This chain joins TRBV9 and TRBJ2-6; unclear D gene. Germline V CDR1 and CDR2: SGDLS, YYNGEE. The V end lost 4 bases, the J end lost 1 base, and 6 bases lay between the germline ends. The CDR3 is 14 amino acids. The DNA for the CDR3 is TGTGCCAGCAGCTTCAGTTCTGGGGCCAACGTCCTGACTTTC. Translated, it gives CASSFSSGANVLTF.

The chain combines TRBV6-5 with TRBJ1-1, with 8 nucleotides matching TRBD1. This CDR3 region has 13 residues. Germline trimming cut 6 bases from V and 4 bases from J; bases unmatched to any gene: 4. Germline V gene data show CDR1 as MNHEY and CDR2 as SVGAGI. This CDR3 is CASSGDRSTEAFF. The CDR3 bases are TGTGCCAGCAGCGGGGACAGGAGCACTGAAGCTTTCTTT.

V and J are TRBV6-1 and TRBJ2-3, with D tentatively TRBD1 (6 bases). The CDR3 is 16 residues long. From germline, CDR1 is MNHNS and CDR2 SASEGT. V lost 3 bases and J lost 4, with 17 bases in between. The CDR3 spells CASSEGWVRGADTQYF. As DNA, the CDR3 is TGTGCCAGCAGTGAGGGATGGGTCAGGGGAGCAGATACGCAGTATTTT.

The CDR3 loop reads CASSSIGQNFYGYTF. The CDR3 coding sequence is TGTGCCAGCAGTTCGATCGGACAGAACTTCTATGGCTACACCTTC. The chain joins TRBV27 to TRBJ1-2; D is perhaps TRBD1 (6 bases). The germline gives CDR1 MNHEY, CDR2 SMNVEV (reference sequence). CDR3 size: 15 residues. Trimming took 4 bases from V and 4 from J, leaving 16 bases between them.

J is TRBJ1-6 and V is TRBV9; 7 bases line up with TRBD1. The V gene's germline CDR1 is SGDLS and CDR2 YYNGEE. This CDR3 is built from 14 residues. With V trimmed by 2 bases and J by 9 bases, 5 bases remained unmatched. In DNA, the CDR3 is TGTGCCAGCAGCGTGACAGGGTTCGCTTCACCCCTCCACTTT. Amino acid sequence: CASSVTGFASPLHF.

The CDR3 protein is CASSDYQPQHF. Written as DNA, the CDR3 is TGTGCCAGCAGCGACTATCAGCCCCAGCATTTT. V and J are TRBV6-5 and TRBJ1-5; D ambiguous. Germline loops: CDR1 MNHEY, CDR2 SVGAGI. V gave up 6 bases and J gave up 5 bases, with 5 bases separating them. CDR3 length equals 11 residues.

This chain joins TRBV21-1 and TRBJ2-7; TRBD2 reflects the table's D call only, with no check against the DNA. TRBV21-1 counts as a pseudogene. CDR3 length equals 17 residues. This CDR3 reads CASSRSTSGGAWYEQYF. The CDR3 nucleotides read TGTGCCAGCAGCAGATCTACTAGCGGGGGGGCTTGGTACGAGCAGTACTTC.

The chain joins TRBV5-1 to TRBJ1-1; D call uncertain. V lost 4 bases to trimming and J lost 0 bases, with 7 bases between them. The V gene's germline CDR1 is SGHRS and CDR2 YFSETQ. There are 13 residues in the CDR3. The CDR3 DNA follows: TGCGCCAGCAGCGTCCTATTGAACACTGAAGCTTTCTTT. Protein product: CASSVLLNTEAFF.

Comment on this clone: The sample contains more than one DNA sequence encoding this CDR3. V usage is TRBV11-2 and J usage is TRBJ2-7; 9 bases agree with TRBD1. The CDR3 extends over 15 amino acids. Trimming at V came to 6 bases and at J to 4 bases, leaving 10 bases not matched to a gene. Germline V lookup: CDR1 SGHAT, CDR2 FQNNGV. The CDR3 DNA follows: TGTGCCAGCAGTTTAACCGGGACAGGGATTTACGAGCAGTACTTC. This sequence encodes CASSLTGTGIYEQYF.

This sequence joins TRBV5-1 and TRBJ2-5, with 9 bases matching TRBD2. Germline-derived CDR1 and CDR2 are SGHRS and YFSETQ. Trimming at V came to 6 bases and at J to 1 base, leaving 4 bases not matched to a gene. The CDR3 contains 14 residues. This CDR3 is CASTELAGQETQYF. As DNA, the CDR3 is TGCGCCAGCACGGAACTAGCGGGCCAAGAGACCCAGTACTTC.

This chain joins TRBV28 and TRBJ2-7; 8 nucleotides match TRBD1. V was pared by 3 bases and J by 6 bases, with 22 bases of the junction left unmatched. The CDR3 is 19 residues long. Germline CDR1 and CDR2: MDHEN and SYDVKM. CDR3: CASSFLYNWAGTGVFEQYF. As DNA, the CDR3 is TGTGCCAGCAGTTTTTTGTATAACTGGGCCGGGACAGGCGTCTTCGAGCAGTACTTC.

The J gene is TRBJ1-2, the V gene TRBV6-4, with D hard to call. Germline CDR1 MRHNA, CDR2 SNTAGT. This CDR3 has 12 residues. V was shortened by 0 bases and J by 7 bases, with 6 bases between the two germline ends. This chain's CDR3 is CASSDSISGYTF. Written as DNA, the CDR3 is TGTGCCAGCAGTGACTCAATCTCTGGCTACACCTTC.

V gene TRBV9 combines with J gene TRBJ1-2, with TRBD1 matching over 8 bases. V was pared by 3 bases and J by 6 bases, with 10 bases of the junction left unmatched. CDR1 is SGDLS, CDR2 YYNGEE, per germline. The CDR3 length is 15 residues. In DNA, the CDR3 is TGTGCCAGCAGCGCCGGACAGGGCTCCCACGATGGCTACACCTTC. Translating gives CASSAGQGSHDGYTF.

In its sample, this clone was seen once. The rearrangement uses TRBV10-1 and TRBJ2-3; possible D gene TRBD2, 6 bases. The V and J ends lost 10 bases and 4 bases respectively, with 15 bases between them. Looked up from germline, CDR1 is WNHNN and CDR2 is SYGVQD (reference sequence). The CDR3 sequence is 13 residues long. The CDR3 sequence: CATAAGPSDTQYF. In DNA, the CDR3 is TGCGCCACCGCGGCGGGGCCGTCAGATACGCAGTATTTT.

Here the CDR3 DNA reads TGTGCCAGCAGCTCCCCCGGGCGAGGGGAGGGGTATGGCTACACCTTC. The encoded protein is CASSSPGRGEGYGYTF. V gene TRBV5-4 combines with J gene TRBJ1-2; perhaps TRBD1 as D (5 bases). Between the trimmed V and J ends, which lost 3 bases and 5 bases, there was a span of 20 bases. Germline V CDR1 and CDR2: SGHNT, YYREEE (reference sequence). This CDR3 has 16 residues.

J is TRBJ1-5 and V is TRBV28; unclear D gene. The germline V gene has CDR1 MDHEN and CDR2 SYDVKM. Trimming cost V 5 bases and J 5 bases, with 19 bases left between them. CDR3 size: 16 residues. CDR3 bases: TGTGCCAGCAGTCCTAACTCAGGTCCCTCAGATCAGCCCCAGCATTTT. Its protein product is CASSPNSGPSDQPQHF.

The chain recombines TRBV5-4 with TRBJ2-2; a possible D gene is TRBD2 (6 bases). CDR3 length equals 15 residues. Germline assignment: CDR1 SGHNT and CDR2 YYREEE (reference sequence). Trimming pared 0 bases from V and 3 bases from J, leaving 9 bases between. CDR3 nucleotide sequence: TGTGCCAGCAGCTTGGGTAGCGGTTACACCGGGGAGCTGTTTTTT. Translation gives CASSLGSGYTGELFF.

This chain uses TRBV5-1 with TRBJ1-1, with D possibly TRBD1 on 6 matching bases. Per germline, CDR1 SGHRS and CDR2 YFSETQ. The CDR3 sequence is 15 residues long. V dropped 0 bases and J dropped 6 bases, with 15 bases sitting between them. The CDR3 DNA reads TGCGCCAGCAGCTTGGAATGGGGGCGCACCGCTGAAGCTTTCTTT. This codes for CASSLEWGRTAEAFF. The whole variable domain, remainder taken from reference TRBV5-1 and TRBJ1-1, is KAGVTQTPRYLIKTRGQQVTLSCSPISGHRSVSWYQQTPGQGLQFLFEYFSETQRNKGNFPGRFSGRQFSNSRSEMNVSTLELGDSALYLCASSLEWGRTAEAFFGQGTRLTVV.

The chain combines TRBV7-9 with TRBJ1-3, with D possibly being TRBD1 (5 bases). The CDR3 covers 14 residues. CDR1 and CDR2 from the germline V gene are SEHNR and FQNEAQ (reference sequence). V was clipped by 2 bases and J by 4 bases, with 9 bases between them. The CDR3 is CASSLKGSGNTIYF. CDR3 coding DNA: TGTGCCAGCAGCTTAAAGGGGTCAGGAAACACCATATATTTT. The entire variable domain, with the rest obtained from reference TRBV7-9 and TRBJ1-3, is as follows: DTGVSQNPRHKITKRGQNVTFRCDPISEHNRLYWYRQTLGQGPEFLTYFQNEAQLEKSRLLSDRFSAERPKGSFSTLEIQRTEQGDSAMYLCASSLKGSGNTIYFGEGSWLTVV.

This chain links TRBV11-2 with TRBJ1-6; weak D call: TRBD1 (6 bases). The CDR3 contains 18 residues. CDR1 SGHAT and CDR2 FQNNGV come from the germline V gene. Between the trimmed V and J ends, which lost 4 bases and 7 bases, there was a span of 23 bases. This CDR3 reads CASSSLPTGLIVNSPLHF. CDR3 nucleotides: TGTGCCAGCAGCTCCTTGCCCACAGGGTTGATAGTGAATTCACCCCTCCACTTT. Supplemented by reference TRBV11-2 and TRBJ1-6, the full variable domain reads EAGVAQSPRYKIIEKRQSVAFWCNPISGHATLYWYQQILGQGPKLLIQFQNNGVVDDSQLPKDRFSAERLKGVDSTLKIQPAKLEDSAVYLCASSSLPTGLIVNSPLHFGNGTRLTVT.

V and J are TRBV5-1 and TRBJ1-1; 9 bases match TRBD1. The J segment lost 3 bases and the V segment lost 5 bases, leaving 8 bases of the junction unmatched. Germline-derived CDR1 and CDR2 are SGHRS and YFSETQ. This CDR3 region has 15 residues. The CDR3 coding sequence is TGCGCCAGCAGTCTATGGGACAGGGAGGACACTGAAGCTTTCTTT. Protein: CASSLWDREDTEAFF.

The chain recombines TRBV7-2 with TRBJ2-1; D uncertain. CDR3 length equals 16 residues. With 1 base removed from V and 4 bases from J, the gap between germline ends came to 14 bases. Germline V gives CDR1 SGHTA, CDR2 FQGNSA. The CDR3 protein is CASSLDAALRYNEQFF. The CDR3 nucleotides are TGTGCCAGCAGCTTAGACGCGGCTCTACGGTACAATGAGCAGTTCTTC.

DNA of the CDR3: TGTGCCAGCAGTTTGCCTGAGGGTTCCCAAGAGACCCAGTACTTC. Its protein is CASSLPEGSQETQYF. The chain combines TRBV28 with TRBJ2-5; TRBD2 is a possible D gene (5 bases). CDR3 size: 15 residues. V lost 3 bases, J lost 1 base, and 12 bases lay in between. Germline V gene lookup returns CDR1 MDHEN and CDR2 SYDVKM.

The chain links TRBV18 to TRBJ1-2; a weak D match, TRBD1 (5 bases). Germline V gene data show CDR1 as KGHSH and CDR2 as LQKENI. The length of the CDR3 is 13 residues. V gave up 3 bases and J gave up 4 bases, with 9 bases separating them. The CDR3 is CASSPDGGYGYTF. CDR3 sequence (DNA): TGTGCCAGCTCACCCGACGGGGGCTATGGCTACACCTTC. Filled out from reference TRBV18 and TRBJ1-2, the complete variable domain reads NAGVMQNPRHLVRRRGQEARLRCSPMKGHSHVYWYRQLPEEGLKFMVYLQKENIIDESGMPKERFSAEFPKEGPSILRIQQVVRGDSAAYFCASSPDGGYGYTFGSGTRLTVV.

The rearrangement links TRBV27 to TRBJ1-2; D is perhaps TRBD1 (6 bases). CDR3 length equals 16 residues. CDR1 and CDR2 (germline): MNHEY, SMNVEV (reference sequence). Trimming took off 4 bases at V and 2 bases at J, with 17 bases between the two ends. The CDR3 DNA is TGTGCCAGCAGTTCGACCCCTAGACAGGAAAACTATGGCTACACCTTC. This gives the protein CASSSTPRQENYGYTF.

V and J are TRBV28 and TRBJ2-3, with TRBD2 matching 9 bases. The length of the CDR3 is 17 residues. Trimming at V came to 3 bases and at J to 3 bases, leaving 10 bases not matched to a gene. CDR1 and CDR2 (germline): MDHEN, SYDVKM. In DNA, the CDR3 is TGTGCCAGCAGTTTCAATGGACTAGCGATCGGAACAGATACGCAGTATTTT. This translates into CASSFNGLAIGTDTQYF. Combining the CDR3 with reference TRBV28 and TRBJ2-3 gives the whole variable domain DVKVTQSSRYLVKRTGEKVFLECVQDMDHENMFWYRQDPGLGLRLIYFSYDVKMKEKGDIPEGYSVSREKKERFSLILESASTNQTSMYLCASSFNGLAIGTDTQYFGPGTRLTVL.

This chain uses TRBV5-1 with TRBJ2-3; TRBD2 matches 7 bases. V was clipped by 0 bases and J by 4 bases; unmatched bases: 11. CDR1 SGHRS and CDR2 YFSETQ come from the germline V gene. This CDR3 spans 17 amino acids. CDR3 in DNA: TGCGCCAGCAGCTTGGGGGTCGGGGGGAGCTCAGCAGATACGCAGTATTTT. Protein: CASSLGVGGSSADTQYF.